This T cell receptor beta chain was sequenced during a study of cytomegalovirus exposure and HLA in healthy donors. The PCR was carried out with 60 Vbeta primers and 13 Jbeta primers. The method was immunoSEQ multiplex PCR; TCRdb's version includes in-frame clones alone and lacks a portion of them. This repertoire shows 200,000 to 250,000 clones, approximately 82% found once; its top ten account for 9.5% to 13%. Overall study findings and caveats: With later analysis, a missense DCLRE1C variant became linked to TCR beta V- and J-gene trimming. CMV serostatus was the only recorded immune exposure for donors. Roughly uniform sequencing depth across donors was assumed, possibly incorrectly.

On this clone: Its matching antigen is unknown.

The ends lost 5 bases at V and 3 bases at J; junction bases unmatched: 8. CDR1 and CDR2 (germline): SGHVS, FQNEAQ. This CDR3 contains 16 residues. Nominal health characterized the donors when sampled, though unrecorded immune exposures were likely. The sequence derives from a woman in her 50s in good health and CMV-seropositive. This chain joins TRBV7-8 and TRBJ2-2, with 8 bases that match TRBD1. The source material was PBMCs. CDR3 coding DNA: TGTGCCAGCAGCGCGAACAGGGGGATGGACACCGGGGAGCTGTTTTTT. It yields the protein CASSANRGMDTGELFF. Full variable domain (missing parts from reference TRBV7-8 and TRBJ2-2): GAGVSQSPRYKVAKRGQDVALRCDPISGHVSLFWYQQALGQGPEFLTYFQNEAQLDKSGLPSDRFFAERPEGSVSTLKIQRTQQEDSAVYLCASSANRGMDTGELFFGEGSRLTVL.